This T cell receptor beta chain was identified during a study of T cell repertoires in cytomegalovirus infection (dated by TCRdb to the late 2010s). Regarding the research as a whole: Donor HLA type was relevant to the analysis, because carriage of CMV infection together with the matching HLA type was indicated by public TCR beta signatures.

V has 6 bases trimmed and J has 1 base trimmed; junction bases matching no gene number 4. Based on the germline V gene, the CDR1 and CDR2 sequences are SQVTM and ANQGSEA. The CDR3 has 13 amino acids, counting the end cysteine and phenylalanine. The read is trimmed to its CDR3 DNA, 39 bases read in frame from base 1. A note on this clonotype: Its recognized antigen is unknown. One base away there is no much larger clone; base qualities are not given.

TCRdb shows the sequencer as Illumina HiSeq 1500. TCRdb reprocessing: public reads trimmed at Q25 with fastp, clones called with MiXCR, in-frame beta chains kept. Rows are combined by CDR3 protein, so each entry shows the most common genes and DNA. For this sample the table gives over 250,000 distinct CDR3 sequences, of which roughly 25% were detected only once. About 15% of the sample comes from the top ten. Study-wide findings and limitations: In both this cohort and an independent roughly 350-donor cohort, the cumulative frequency of public TCR beta family members distinguished carriers of CMV infection plus the relevant HLA type. In the ex vivo response, HLA-C-restricted CMV-specific TCR beta clonotypes were dominant, and in two of eight donors the single most frequent clonotype came from this HLA-C-restricted group.

Sequencing used PBMCs. This sequence was found in a human donor in good health (CMV status not recorded). Some clones in this sample may be carry-over from other donors' samples. Here the chain combines TRBV29-1 and TRBJ2-5; 8 junctional bases match TRBD1. The nucleotide sequence reads as follows: TGCAGCGTAGATACAGGGGGCCAAGAGACCCAGTACTTC. The translation is CSVDTGGQETQYF.